This T cell receptor (beta chain) was sequenced in a study of cytomegalovirus exposure and HLA in healthy donors. To note about this clone: The antigen is unknown.

The V end lost 3 bases, the J end lost 0 bases, and 13 bases lay between the germline ends. The germline V gene has CDR1 SGHRS and CDR2 YFSETQ. CDR3 length: 16 residues. General study findings and limits: Later genetic work tied a missense DCLRE1C variant to beta-chain V and J trimming. Researchers left out some V segments, among them TRBV6-2 and TRBV6-3, as indistinguishable.

PCR employed 60 Vbeta and 13 Jbeta primers. Sequencing was performed with immunoSEQ multiplex PCR; in TCRdb, only in-frame clones are kept and a portion is missing. The table includes approximately 100,000 clones, about 80% detected once. Sequencing was performed on PBMCs. This chain joins TRBV5-1 and TRBJ2-1, with a possible D match to TRBD2 (6 bases). The TCR was taken from a woman in her thirties or forties in good health and CMV-seropositive. As DNA, the CDR3 is TGCGCCAGCAGCTCCTCGGGCGGGACCTCCTACAATGAGCAGTTCTTC. It translates to CASSSSGGTSYNEQFF. Full variable domain (outside the CDR3, taken from reference TRBV5-1 and TRBJ2-1): KAGVTQTPRYLIKTRGQQVTLSCSPISGHRSVSWYQQTPGQGLQFLFEYFSETQRNKGNFPGRFSGRQFSNSRSEMNVSTLELGDSALYLCASSSSGGTSYNEQFFGPGTRLTVL.